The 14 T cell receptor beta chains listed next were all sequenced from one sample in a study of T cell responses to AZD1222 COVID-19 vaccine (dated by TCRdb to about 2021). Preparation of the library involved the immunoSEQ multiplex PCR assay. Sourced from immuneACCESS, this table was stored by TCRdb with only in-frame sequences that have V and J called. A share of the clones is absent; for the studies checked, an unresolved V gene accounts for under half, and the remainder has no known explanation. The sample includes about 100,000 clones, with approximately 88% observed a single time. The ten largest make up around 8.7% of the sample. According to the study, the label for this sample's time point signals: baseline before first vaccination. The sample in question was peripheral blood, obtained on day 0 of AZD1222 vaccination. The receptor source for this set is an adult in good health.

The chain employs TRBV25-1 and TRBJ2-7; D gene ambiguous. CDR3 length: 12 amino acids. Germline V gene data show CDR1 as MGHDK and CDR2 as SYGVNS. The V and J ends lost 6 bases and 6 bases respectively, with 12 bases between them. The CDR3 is CASSPRLGEQYF. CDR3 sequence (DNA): TGTGCCAGCAGCCCCCGCCTGGGCGAGCAGTACTTC.

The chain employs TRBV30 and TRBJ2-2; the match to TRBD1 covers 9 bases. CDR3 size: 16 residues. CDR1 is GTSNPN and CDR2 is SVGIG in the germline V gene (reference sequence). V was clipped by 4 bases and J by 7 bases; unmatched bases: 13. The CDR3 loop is CAWTPPGQGRYGELFF. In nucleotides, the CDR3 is TGTGCCTGGACGCCCCCGGGACAGGGCCGATACGGGGAGCTGTTTTTT.

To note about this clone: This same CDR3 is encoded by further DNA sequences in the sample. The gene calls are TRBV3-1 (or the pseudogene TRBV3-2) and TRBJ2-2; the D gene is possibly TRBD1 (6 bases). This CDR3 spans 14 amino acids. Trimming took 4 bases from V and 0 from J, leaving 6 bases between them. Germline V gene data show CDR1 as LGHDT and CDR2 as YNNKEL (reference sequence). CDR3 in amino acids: CASSRTANTGELFF. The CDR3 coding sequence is TGTGCCAGCAGCCGGACAGCGAACACCGGGGAGCTGTTTTTT.

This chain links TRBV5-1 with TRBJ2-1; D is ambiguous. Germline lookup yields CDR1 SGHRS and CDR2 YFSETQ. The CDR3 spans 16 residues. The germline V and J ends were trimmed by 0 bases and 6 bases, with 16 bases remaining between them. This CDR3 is CASSLAAAMRINEQFF. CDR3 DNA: TGCGCCAGCAGCTTGGCCGCAGCTATGAGGATCAATGAGCAGTTCTTC.

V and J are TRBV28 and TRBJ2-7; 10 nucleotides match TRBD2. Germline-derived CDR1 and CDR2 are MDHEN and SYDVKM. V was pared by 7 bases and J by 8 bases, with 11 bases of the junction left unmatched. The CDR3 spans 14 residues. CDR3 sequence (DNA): TGTGCCAGCACCCCATGGGCTAGCGGGAGCCAGCAGTACTTC. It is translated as CASTPWASGSQQYF.

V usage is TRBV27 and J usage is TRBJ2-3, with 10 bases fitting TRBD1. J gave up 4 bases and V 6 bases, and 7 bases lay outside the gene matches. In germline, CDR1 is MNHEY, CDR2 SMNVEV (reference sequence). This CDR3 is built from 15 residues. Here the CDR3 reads CASRAGTGDADTQYF. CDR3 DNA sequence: TGTGCCAGCAGAGCCGGGACAGGGGACGCAGATACGCAGTATTTT.

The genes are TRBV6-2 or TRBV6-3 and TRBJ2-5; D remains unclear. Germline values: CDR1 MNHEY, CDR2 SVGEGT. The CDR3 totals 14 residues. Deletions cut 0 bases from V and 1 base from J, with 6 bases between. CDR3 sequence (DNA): TGTGCCAGCAGTTACTCAGATATCCAAGAGACCCAGTACTTC. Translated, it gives CASSYSDIQETQYF.

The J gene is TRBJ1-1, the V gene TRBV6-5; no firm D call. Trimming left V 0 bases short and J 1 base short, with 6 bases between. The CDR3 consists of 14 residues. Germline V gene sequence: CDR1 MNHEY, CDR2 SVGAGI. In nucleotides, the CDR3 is TGTGCCAGCAGTTACTCGATGGGGAACACTGAAGCTTTCTTT. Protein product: CASSYSMGNTEAFF.

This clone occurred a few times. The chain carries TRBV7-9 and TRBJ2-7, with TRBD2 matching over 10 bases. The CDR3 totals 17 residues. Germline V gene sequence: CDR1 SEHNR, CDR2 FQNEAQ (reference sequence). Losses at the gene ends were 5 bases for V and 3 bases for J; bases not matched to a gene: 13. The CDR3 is CASSPGLAPEPGYEQYF. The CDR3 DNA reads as TGTGCCAGCAGCCCGGGACTAGCGCCCGAACCTGGCTACGAGCAGTACTTC.

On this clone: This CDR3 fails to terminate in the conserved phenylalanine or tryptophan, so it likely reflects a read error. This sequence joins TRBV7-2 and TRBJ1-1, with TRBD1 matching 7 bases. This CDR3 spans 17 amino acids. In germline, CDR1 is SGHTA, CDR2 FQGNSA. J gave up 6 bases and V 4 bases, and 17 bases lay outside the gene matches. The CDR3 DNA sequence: TGTGCCAGCAGCTCGAAGGGGGCGGTAGGAAGATATGCTGAAGCTTTCCTT. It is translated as CASSSKGAVGRYAEAFL.

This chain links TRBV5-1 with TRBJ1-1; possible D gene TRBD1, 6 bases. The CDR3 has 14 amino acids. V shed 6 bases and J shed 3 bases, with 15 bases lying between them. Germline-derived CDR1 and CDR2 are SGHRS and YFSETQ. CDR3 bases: TGCGCCAGCAAGCGAGGGGGTCGGGACACTGAAGCTTTCTTT. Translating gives CASKRGGRDTEAFF.

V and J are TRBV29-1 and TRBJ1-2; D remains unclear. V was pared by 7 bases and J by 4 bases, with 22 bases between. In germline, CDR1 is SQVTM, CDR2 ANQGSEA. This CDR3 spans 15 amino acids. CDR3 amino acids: CSGVTAIGSGYGYTF. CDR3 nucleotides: TGCAGCGGGGTCACGGCCATAGGATCGGGCTATGGCTACACCTTC.

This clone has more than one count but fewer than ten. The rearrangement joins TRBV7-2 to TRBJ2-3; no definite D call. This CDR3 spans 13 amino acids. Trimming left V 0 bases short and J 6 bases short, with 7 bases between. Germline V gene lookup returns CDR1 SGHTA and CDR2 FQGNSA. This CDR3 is CASSLAATDTQYF. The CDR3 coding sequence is TGTGCCAGCAGCTTAGCGGCGACGGATACGCAGTATTTT.

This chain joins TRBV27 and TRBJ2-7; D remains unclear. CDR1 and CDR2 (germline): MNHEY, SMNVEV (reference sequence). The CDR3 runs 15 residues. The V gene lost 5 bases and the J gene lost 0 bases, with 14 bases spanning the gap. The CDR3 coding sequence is TGTGCCAGCAGTCCGGGTACCTCTAGCTCCTACGAGCAGTACTTC. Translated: CASSPGTSSSYEQYF.